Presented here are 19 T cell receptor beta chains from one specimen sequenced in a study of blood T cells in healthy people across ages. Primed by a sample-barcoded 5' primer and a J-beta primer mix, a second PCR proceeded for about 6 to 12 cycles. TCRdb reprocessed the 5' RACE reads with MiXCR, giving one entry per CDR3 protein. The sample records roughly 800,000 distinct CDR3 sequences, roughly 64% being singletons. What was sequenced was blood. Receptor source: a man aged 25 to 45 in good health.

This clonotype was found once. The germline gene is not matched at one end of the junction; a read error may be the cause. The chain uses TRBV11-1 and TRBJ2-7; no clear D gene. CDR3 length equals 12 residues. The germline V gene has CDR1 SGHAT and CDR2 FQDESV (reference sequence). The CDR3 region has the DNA TGTGCCAGCAGCCTCGACTCCTACGGGCAGTACTTC. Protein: CASSLDSYGQYF. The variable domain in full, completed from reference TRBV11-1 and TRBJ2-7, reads EAEVAQSPRYKITEKSQAVAFWCDPISGHATLYWYRQILGQGPELLVQFQDESVVDDSQLPKDRFSAERLKGVDSTLKIQPAELGDSAMYLCASSLDSYGQYFGPGTRLTVT.

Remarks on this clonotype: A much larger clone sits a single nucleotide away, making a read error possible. The CDR3: CTSSLVAGGYNEQFF. The CDR3 bases are TGTACCAGCAGCTTAGTAGCGGGGGGCTACAATGAGCAGTTCTTC. This chain connects TRBV7-2 to TRBJ2-1; 10 bases align to TRBD2. The J segment lost 3 bases and the V segment lost 1 base, leaving 0 bases of the junction unmatched. The germline gives CDR1 SGHTA, CDR2 FQGNSA. This CDR3 comprises 15 residues.

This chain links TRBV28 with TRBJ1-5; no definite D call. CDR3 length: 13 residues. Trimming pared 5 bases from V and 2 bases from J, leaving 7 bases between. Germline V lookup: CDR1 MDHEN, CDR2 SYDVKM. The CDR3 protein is CASSIEGNQPQHF. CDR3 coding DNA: TGTGCCAGCAGTATTGAGGGCAATCAGCCCCAGCATTTT.

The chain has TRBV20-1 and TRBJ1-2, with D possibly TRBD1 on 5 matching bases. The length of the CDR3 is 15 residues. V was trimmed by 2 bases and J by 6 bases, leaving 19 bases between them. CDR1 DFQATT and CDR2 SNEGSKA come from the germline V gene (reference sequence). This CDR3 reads CSARNPTGDPNGYTF. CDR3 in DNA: TGCAGTGCTAGAAACCCCACAGGTGACCCCAATGGCTACACCTTC.

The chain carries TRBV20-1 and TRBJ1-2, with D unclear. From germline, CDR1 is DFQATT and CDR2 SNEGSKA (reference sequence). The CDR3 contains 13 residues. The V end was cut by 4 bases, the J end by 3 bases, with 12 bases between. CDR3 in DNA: TGCAGTGCTATAACCGATGAGTACTATGGCTACACCTTC. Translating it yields CSAITDEYYGYTF.

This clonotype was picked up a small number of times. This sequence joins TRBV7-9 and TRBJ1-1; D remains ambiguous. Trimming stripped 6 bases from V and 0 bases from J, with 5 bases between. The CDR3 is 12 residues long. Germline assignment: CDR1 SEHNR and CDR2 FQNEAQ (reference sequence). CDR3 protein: CASSYMNTEAFF. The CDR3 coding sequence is TGTGCCAGCAGTTATATGAACACTGAAGCTTTCTTT.

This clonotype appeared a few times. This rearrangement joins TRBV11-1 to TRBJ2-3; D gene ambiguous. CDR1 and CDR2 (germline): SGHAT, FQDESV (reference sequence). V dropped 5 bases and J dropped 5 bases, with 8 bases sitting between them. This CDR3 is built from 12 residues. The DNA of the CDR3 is TGTGCCAGCAGCCCTGAGGTAGATACGCAGTATTTT. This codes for CASSPEVDTQYF.

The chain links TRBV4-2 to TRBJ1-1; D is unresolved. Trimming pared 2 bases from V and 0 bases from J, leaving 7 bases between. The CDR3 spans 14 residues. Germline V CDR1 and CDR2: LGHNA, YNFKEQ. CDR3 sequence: CASSQPGMNTEAFF. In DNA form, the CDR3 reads TGTGCCAGCAGCCAACCCGGCATGAACACTGAAGCTTTCTTT.

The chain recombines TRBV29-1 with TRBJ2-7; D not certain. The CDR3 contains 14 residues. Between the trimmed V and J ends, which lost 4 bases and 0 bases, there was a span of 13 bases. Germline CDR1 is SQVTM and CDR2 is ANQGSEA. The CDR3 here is CSVALQVSSYEQYF. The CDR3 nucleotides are TGCAGCGTTGCCCTTCAGGTGAGCTCCTACGAGCAGTACTTC.

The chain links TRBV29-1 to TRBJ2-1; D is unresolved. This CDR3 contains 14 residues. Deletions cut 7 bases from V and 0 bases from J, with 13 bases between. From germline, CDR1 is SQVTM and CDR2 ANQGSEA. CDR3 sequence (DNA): TGCAGCGACGTAGGGAAAAGCTCCTACAATGAGCAGTTCTTC. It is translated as CSDVGKSSYNEQFF.

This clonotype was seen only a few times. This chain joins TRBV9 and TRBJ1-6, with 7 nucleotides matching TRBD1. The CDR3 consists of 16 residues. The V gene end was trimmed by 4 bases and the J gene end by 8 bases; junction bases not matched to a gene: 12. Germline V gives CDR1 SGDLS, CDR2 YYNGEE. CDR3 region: CASSPHEQGIDSPLHF. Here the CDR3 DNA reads TGTGCCAGCAGCCCACATGAACAGGGGATCGATTCACCCCTCCACTTT.

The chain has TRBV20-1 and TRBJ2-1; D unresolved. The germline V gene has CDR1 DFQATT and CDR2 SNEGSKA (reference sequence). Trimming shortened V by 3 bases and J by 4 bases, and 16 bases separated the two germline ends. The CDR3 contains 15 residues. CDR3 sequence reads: CSASWSYSGYNEQFF. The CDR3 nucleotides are TGCAGTGCTAGTTGGAGCTACAGTGGGTACAATGAGCAGTTCTTC.

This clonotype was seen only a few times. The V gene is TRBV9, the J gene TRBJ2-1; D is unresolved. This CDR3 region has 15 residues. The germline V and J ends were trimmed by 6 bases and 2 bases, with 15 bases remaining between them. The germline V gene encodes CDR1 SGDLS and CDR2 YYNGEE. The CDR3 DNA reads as TGTGCCAGCACCGCCGGGCACTCGACCTACAATGAGCAGTTCTTC. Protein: CASTAGHSTYNEQFF.

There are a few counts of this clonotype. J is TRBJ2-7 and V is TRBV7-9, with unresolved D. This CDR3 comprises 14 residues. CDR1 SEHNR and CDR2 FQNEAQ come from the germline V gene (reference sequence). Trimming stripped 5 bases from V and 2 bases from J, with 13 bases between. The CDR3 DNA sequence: TGTGCCAGCAGCGTGCTCGAGGCACCCTACGAGCAGTACTTC. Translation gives CASSVLEAPYEQYF.

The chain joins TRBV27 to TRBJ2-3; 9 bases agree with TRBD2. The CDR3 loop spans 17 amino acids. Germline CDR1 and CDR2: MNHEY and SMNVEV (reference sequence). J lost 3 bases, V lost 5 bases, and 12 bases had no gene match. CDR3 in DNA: TGTGCCAGCAGTGCGACTAGCGGATTGGGTGGTACAGATACGCAGTATTTT. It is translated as CASSATSGLGGTDTQYF.

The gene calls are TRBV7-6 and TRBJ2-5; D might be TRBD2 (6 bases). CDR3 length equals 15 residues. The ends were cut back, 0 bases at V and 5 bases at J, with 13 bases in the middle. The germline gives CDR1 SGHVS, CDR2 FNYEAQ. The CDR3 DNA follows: TGTGCCAGCAGCTTAGCCTGGGGGGTATGGGAGACCCAGTACTTC. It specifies CASSLAWGVWETQYF.

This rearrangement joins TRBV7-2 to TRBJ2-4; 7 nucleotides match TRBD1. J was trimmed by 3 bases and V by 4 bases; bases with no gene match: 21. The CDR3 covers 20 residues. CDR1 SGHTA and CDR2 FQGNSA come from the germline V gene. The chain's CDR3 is CASSSLLGDAGGEGKNIQYF. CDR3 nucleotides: TGTGCCAGCAGCTCGCTATTGGGGGATGCAGGGGGAGAGGGCAAAAACATTCAGTACTTC.

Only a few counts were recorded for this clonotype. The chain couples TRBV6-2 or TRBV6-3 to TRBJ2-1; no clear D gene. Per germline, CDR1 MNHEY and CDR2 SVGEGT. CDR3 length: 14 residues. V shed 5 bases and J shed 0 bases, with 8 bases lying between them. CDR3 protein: CASSRPSSYNEQFF. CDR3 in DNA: TGTGCCAGCAGTCGGCCTAGCTCCTACAATGAGCAGTTCTTC.

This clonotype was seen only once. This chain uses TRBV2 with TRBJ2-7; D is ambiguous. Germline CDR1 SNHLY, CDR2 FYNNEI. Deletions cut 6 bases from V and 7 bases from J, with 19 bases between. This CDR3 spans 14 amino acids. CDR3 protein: CASRSLLATNEQYF. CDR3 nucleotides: TGTGCCAGCAGGTCACTTTTAGCAACTAATGAGCAGTACTTC.